This is a list of T cell receptor beta chains from one sample in a study of T-cell memory formation after mild COVID-19. MiXCR, applied by TCRdb to the 5' RACE reads, yields one record per CDR3 protein. The table lists approximately 450,000 distinct CDR3 sequences, around a sixth of them singletons, with more than 9% in the top ten. What was sequenced was PBMCs or a T cell subset sorted from them (not recorded which). The receptors were sampled from an adult woman who had mild COVID-19 (a few samples of this study predate the infection). Cell type and time point are not known. The CDR3 runs from the conserved cysteine through the conserved F or W. D genes are given only for firm matches. Clone size, where shown, is once, few, many, or a class for clones that have expanded.

D gene,V gene,clone size,J gene,CDR3 DNA,CDR3 protein
TRBD2,TRBV7-9,-,TRBJ2-1,TGTGCCAGCAGCCTCCAGCGGGAGGGTGAGCAGTTCTTC,CASSLQREGEQFF
TRBD2,TRBV7-9,once,TRBJ2-7,TGTGCCAGCAGCAACCTCGGGACTAGCGGCCCCTACGAGAAGTACTTC,CASSNLGTSGPYEKYF
-,TRBV7-2,-,TRBJ2-1,TGTGCCAGCAGCCCCATCGTCCGGGCCGGTGAGCAGTTCTTC,CASSPIVRAGEQFF
-,TRBV2,-,TRBJ2-1,TGTGCCAGCAATCCAGCCCGGGGTAATGAGCAGTTCTTC,CASNPARGNEQFF
-,TRBV6-5,-,TRBJ1-1,TGTGCCAGCAGTTACTCGGAGGACACTGAAGCTTTCTTT,CASSYSEDTEAFF
TRBD2,TRBV9,-,TRBJ2-1,TGTGCCAGCAGCGTAGAGGCCACTAGCGGGTACAATGAGCAGTTCTTC,CASSVEATSGYNEQFF
-,TRBV5-8,few,TRBJ2-2,TGTGCCAGCAGCGTACCCGGGACGAACACCGGGGAGCTGTTTTTT,CASSVPGTNTGELFF
-,TRBV10-3,-,TRBJ2-5,TGTGCCATCAGTCACCGGGACGGAGAGACCCAGTACTTC,CAISHRDGETQYF
-,TRBV20-1,-,TRBJ2-3,TGCAGTGCTAGAGATGCCCCTAGTAATGCGGGAGATACGCAGTATTTT,CSARDAPSNAGDTQYF
-,TRBV7-9,-,TRBJ2-3,TGTGCCAGCAGCTTAGCGATAGGGGACACAGATACGCAGTATTTT,CASSLAIGDTDTQYF
-,TRBV4-1,-,TRBJ1-6,TGCGCCAGCAGCCAAGATGGGAATGATTCACCCCTCCACTTT,CASSQDGNDSPLHF
-,TRBV4-1,-,TRBJ2-4,TGCGCCAGCAGCCAAGGCGGCCCCATCAGGGGGCGGGGGGCCAAAAACATTCAGTACTTC,CASSQGGPIRGRGAKNIQYF
-,TRBV7-2,few,TRBJ1-1,TGTGCCAGCAGCTCTACCCGGTTGAACACTGAAGCTTTCTTT,CASSSTRLNTEAFF
TRBD1,TRBV7-7,-,TRBJ2-5,TGTGCTAGCAGCACCGGGGGGACAGGGGCACTTGCGGAGACCCAGTACTTC,CASSTGGTGALAETQYF
-,TRBV28,few,TRBJ2-7,TGTGCCAGCAACCCCAGGGATTCAAGCCACTACGAGCAGTACTTC,CASNPRDSSHYEQYF
-,TRBV19,-,TRBJ2-1,TGTGCCAGTAGTATACAGGTTGGGGGTGAGCAGTTCTTC,CASSIQVGGEQFF
-,TRBV21-1,few,TRBJ2-3,TGTGCCAGCAGCAAAGGAGCTCCCAGGGACCCCTTATACACAGATACGCAGTATTTT,CASSKGAPRDPLYTDTQYF
-,TRBV2,few,TRBJ2-2,TGTGCCAGCAGTGAAGAAAGGGCCGGGGAGCTGTTTTTT,CASSEERAGELFF
TRBD1,TRBV20-1,many,TRBJ2-1,TGCAGTGCTAGGGAAGGGACAGACTACAATGAGCAGTTCTTC,CSAREGTDYNEQFF
-,TRBV6-2/TRBV6-3,-,TRBJ2-1,TGTGCCAGCAGCCCCGGTGGGAGTAGGGATGAGCAGTTCTTC,CASSPGGSRDEQFF
TRBD2,TRBV6-5,-,TRBJ2-2,TGTGCCAGCAGGAACCTAGCGGGGGGTGCCGGGGAGCTGTTTTTT,CASRNLAGGAGELFF
-,TRBV5-6,-,TRBJ1-4,TGTGCCAGCAGCCCCTATAGGGGCATCAGGGAAAAACTGTTTTTT,CASSPYRGIREKLFF
-,TRBV5-1,-,TRBJ1-2,TGCGCCAGCAGCTCACCCACCGGGACACTCGAGGGGGACTACACCTTC,CASSSPTGTLEGDYTF
TRBD2,TRBV6-5,-,TRBJ2-1,TGTGCCAGCAGTTACTCGAGAGCGGGAGGGGGTGTTGAGCAGTTCTTC,CASSYSRAGGGVEQFF
TRBD2,TRBV4-2,-,TRBJ2-1,TGTGCCAGCAGCCCTGGGACTAGCGGGCTGCATGAGCAGTTCTTC,CASSPGTSGLHEQFF
TRBD2,TRBV10-3,few,TRBJ2-7,TGTGCCATCAGTGAGAATAGCGGGATTCCCTACGAGCAGTACTTC,CAISENSGIPYEQYF
TRBD2,TRBV7-2,once,TRBJ2-7,TGTGCCAGCACCCTTCGGCTAGCGGGAGAGGGCGAGCAGTACTTC,CASTLRLAGEGEQYF
-,TRBV2,-,TRBJ2-1,TGTGCCAGCATCGGCAGGGCATACAATGAGCAGTTCTTC,CASIGRAYNEQFF